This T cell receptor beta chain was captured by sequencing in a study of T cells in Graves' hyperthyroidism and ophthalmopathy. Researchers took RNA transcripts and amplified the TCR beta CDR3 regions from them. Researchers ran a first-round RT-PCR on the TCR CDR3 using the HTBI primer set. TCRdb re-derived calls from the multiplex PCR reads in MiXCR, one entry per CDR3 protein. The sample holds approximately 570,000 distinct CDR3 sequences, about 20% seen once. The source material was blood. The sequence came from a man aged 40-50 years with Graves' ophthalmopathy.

CDR3 DNA: TGTGCCACCAGCAGAGATGAACAATATAGCAATCAGCCCCAGCATTTT. Its translation: CATSRDEQYSNQPQHF. The gene calls are TRBV15 and TRBJ1-5; D uncertain. V was shortened by 0 bases and J by 0 bases, with 9 bases between the two germline ends. Germline values: CDR1 LNHNV, CDR2 YYDKDF (reference sequence). This CDR3 comprises 16 residues.